Listed below are T cell receptor beta chains from one sample, sequenced in a study of T cell changes during pregnancy in multiple sclerosis. Some clones are missing from TCRdb's copy, which holds only in-frame ones; the method was immunoSEQ multiplex PCR. Seen here are over 10,000 clones, more than 70% observed once, and the top ten hold 7.7%. The sequencing used CD8+ T cells from peripheral blood mononuclear cells, collected in the second trimester of pregnancy. Receptors originate from a female donor in good health, enrolled as a control in a pregnancy study. Each CDR3 is given with its conserved first and last residue. D genes are given only for firm matches. Only part of the rows carry a size: once, few, many, or a class if the clone is expanded.

abundance	v_gene	d_gene	j_gene	CDR3nt	CDR3aa
.	TRBV5-1	TRBD1	TRBJ1-1	TGCGCCAGCAGCTTTCGGGGACAGGGCTACACTGAAGCTTTCTTT	CASSFRGQGYTEAFF
.	TRBV6-5	TRBD1	TRBJ1-2	TGTGCCAGCTCAACACGGACAGGGGTAGTGTATGGCTACACCTTC	CASSTRTGVVYGYTF
.	TRBV27	.	TRBJ1-6	TGTGCCAGCAGTTTCCGACTATATAATTCACCCCTCCACTTT	CASSFRLYNSPLHF
.	TRBV5-1	.	TRBJ2-3	TGCGCCAGCAGCTTGGAGGGAGACCTCTTCACAGATACGCAGTATTTT	CASSLEGDLFTDTQYF
.	TRBV14	.	TRBJ1-1	TGTGCCAGCAGCCAAGGACAGCTTGAAGCTTTCTTT	CASSQGQLEAFF
.	TRBV27	.	TRBJ2-7	TGTGCCAGCAGTTTACTTGGGCCGCTCCCTTACGAGCAGTACTTC	CASSLLGPLPYEQYF
.	TRBV7-9	TRBD1	TRBJ1-3	TGTGCCAGCAGCTTACAGACAGGGGGATCTGGAAACACCATATATTTT	CASSLQTGGSGNTIYF
.	TRBV4-1	.	TRBJ1-1	TGCGCCAGCAGCCAAGGTGCGGGGACTGAAGCTTTCTTT	CASSQGAGTEAFF
.	TRBV27	.	TRBJ2-5	TGTGCCAGCAGTTCAGGGGGGTGGCAGATTAAAGAGACCCAGTACTTC	CASSSGGWQIKETQYF
once	TRBV5-4	TRBD2	TRBJ2-2	TGTGCCAGCAGCTTGCTAGGCGGGGGGGCGTTTTCCGGGGAGCTGTTTTTT	CASSLLGGGAFSGELFF
.	TRBV2	TRBD2	TRBJ2-7	TGTGCCAGCAGTGAATCTGGACTAGCGACCCTCGAGCAGTACTTC	CASSESGLATLEQYF
once	TRBV9	TRBD2	TRBJ2-7	TGTGCCAGCAGCGTGGGGACTAGGGGGGCGGGCGAGCAGTACTTC	CASSVGTRGAGEQYF
.	TRBV27	.	TRBJ2-1	TGTGCCACCCAAAGTCTGCGGCGCTGGAAGTACAATGAGCAGTTCTTC	CATQSLRRWKYNEQFF
.	TRBV5-1	TRBD1	TRBJ2-5	TGCGCCAGCAGCTTCATGGGACAGGGGGGAGAGACCCAGTACTTC	CASSFMGQGGETQYF